Following are 7 T cell receptor beta chains from one sample sequenced in a study of blood T cell repertoires in COVID-19. Data came from immunoSEQ multiplex PCR; TCRdb stores just in-frame clones and leaves some out. The sample has around 60,000 clones; roughly nine tenths are singletons. Sequencing was carried out using peripheral blood. The receptors derive from a man in his 60s with acute or convalescent COVID-19.

The chain combines TRBV2 with TRBJ1-5, with a weak D call TRBD1 (6 bases). Looked up from germline, CDR1 is SNHLY and CDR2 is FYNNEI. The CDR3 contains 13 residues. Trimming took off 5 bases at V and 6 bases at J, with 11 bases between the two ends. CDR3: CASSLQGSQPQHF. CDR3 DNA sequence: TGTGCCAGCAGTCTACAGGGCAGTCAGCCCCAGCATTTT.

V gene TRBV19 combines with J gene TRBJ1-2, with D unresolved. V shed 11 bases and J shed 5 bases, with 12 bases lying between them. Germline-derived CDR1 and CDR2 are LNHDA and SQIVND (reference sequence). The CDR3 contains 11 residues. Here the CDR3 DNA reads TGTGCCGGTACTGGAGGTTATGGCTACACCTTC. Protein: CAGTGGYGYTF.

This clone was recorded once. This chain uses TRBV6-6 with TRBJ2-3; TRBD2 matches 11 bases. CDR3 length: 15 amino acids. Germline-derived CDR1 and CDR2 are MNHNY and SVGAGI (reference sequence). After removal of 2 bases from V and 4 bases from J, the junction contained 2 bases not matched to a gene. The CDR3 region has the DNA TGTGCCAGCAGTTACGTAGCGGGGGGGGCAGATACGCAGTATTTT. It encodes CASSYVAGGADTQYF.

This clone occurred once. V is TRBV6-6 and J is TRBJ1-2, with 9 bases fitting TRBD1. The V gene's germline CDR1 is MNHNY and CDR2 SVGAGI (reference sequence). V trimming: 5 bases; J trimming: 3 bases; junction bases outside the gene matches: 13. The CDR3 is 17 amino acids. CDR3 region: CASSHPGGTGRDYGYTF. DNA for the CDR3: TGTGCCAGCAGTCACCCGGGGGGGACAGGGAGGGACTATGGCTACACCTTC.

V and J are TRBV11-2 and TRBJ1-6; no firm D call. Trimming removed 1 base from V and 6 bases from J, with 7 bases in between. From germline, CDR1 is SGHAT and CDR2 FQNNGV. This CDR3 is 14 amino acids long. CDR3 nucleotide sequence: TGTGCCAGCAGCTTAGTTCGGTTTAATTCACCCCTCCACTTT. Amino acids: CASSLVRFNSPLHF.

The V gene is TRBV7-9, the J gene TRBJ1-2; unclear D gene. V was pared by 3 bases and J by 1 base, with 6 bases between. Per germline, CDR1 SEHNR and CDR2 FQNEAQ (reference sequence). The CDR3 extends over 13 amino acids. DNA of the CDR3: TGTGCCAGCAGCTTTGAGGGTAACTATGGCTACACCTTC. Residues: CASSFEGNYGYTF.

V usage is TRBV12-3 or TRBV12-4 and J usage is TRBJ2-1, with TRBD2 identical over 9 bases. J was trimmed by 13 bases and V by 3 bases; bases with no gene match: 4. The CDR3 length is 12 residues. CDR3: CASSFAGGVQFF. The CDR3 DNA sequence: TGTGCCAGCAGTTTCGCGGGAGGGGTACAGTTCTTC.